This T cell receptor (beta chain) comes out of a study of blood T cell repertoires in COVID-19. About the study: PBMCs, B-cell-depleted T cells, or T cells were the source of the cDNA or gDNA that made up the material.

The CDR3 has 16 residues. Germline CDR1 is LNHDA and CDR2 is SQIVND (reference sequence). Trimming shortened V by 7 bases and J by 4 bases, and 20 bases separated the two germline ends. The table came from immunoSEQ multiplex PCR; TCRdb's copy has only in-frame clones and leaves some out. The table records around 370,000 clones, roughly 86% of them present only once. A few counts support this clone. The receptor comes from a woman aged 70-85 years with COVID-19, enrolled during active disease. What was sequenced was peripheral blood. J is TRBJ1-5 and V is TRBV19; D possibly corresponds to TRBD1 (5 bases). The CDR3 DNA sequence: TGTGCCAGTAAGTTGGCCGCCGGGGGTCTAAATCAGCCCCAGCATTTT. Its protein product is CASKLAAGGLNQPQHF. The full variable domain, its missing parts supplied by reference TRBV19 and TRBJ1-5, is DGGITQSPKYLFRKEGQNVTLSCEQNLNHDAMYWYRQDPGQGLRLIYYSQIVNDFQKGDIAEGYSVSREKKESFPLTVTSAQKNPTAFYLCASKLAAGGLNQPQHFGDGTRLSIL.